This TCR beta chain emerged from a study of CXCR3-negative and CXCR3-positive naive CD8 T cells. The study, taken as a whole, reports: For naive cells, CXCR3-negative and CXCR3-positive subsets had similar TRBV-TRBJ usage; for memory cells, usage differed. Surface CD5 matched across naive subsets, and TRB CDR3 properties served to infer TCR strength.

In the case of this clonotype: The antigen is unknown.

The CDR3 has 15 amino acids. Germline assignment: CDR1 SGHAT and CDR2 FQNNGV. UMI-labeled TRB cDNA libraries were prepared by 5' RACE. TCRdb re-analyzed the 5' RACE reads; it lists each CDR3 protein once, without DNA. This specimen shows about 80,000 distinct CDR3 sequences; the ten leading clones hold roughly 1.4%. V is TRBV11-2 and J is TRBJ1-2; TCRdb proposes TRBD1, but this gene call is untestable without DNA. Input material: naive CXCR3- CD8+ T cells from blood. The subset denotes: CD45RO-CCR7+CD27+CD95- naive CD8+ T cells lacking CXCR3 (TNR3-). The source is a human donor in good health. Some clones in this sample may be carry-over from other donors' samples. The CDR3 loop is CASSLLIGTAYGYTF.